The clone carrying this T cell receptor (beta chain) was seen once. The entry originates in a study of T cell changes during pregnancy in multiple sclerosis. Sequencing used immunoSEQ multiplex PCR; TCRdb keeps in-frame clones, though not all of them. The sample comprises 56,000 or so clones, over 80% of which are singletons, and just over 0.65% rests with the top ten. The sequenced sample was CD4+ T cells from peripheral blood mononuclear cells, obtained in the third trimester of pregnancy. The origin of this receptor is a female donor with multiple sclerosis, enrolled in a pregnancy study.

The CDR3 region is CASNWDRGAYEQYF. The CDR3 coding sequence is TGTGCCAGCAATTGGGACAGGGGAGCCTACGAGCAGTACTTC. The chain carries TRBV28 and TRBJ2-7; TRBD1 agrees at 10 bases. CDR1 and CDR2 (germline): MDHEN, SYDVKM. The V gene end was trimmed by 7 bases and the J gene end by 2 bases; junction bases not matched to a gene: 5. There are 14 residues in the CDR3. The full variable domain, completed using reference TRBV28 and TRBJ2-7, is DVKVTQSSRYLVKRTGEKVFLECVQDMDHENMFWYRQDPGLGLRLIYFSYDVKMKEKGDIPEGYSVSREKKERFSLILESASTNQTSMYLCASNWDRGAYEQYFGPGTRLTVT.